The 18 T cell receptor beta chains below were found in one sample sequenced in a study of blood T cell repertoires in COVID-19. Sequencing was performed with immunoSEQ multiplex PCR; in TCRdb, only in-frame clones are kept and a portion is missing. The data contain about 110,000 clones, 76% of them singletons. Sequenced input: peripheral blood. Receptors were obtained from a man older than 75 with COVID-19, enrolled during active disease.

This clone has only a few counts. The J gene is TRBJ1-2, the V gene TRBV5-1, with a tentative D call TRBD1 (5 bases). In germline, CDR1 is SGHRS, CDR2 YFSETQ. The CDR3 has 14 residues. V was cut by 4 bases and J by 4 bases, with 14 bases left in between. The CDR3 DNA sequence: TGCGCCAGCAGCGCGACAGTATCCGGCTATGGCTACACCTTC. Its protein product is CASSATVSGYGYTF.

The rearrangement uses TRBV3-1 (or the pseudogene TRBV3-2) and TRBJ1-2; D remains ambiguous. Trimming took off 0 bases at V and 1 base at J, with 12 bases between the two ends. The CDR3 sequence is 16 residues long. The germline V gene encodes CDR1 LGHDT and CDR2 YNNKEL (reference sequence). The CDR3 sequence is CASSQDQNKYNYGYTF. As DNA, the CDR3 is TGTGCCAGCAGCCAAGATCAAAACAAATATAACTATGGCTACACCTTC.

V gene TRBV28 combines with J gene TRBJ2-7; TRBD1 might be the D (5 bases). V was pared by 6 bases and J by 6 bases, with 21 bases between. The CDR3 has 15 amino acids. CDR1 MDHEN and CDR2 SYDVKM come from the germline V gene. For the CDR3, the DNA is TGTGCCAGCAGCCTATTGCAGGGTTCTGCTGCCGAGCAGTACTTC. This codes for CASSLLQGSAAEQYF.

V gene TRBV7-9 combines with J gene TRBJ1-1; D not certain. Trimming removed 5 bases from V and 1 base from J, with 14 bases in between. This CDR3 region has 15 residues. Germline CDR1 SEHNR, CDR2 FQNEAQ (reference sequence). The CDR3 coding sequence is TGTGCCAGCAGCGCACCCGGGATTTCGAACACTGAAGCTTTCTTT. It codes for CASSAPGISNTEAFF.

The chain employs TRBV3-1 (or the pseudogene TRBV3-2) and TRBJ2-1, with 8 bases matching TRBD2. The J segment lost 7 bases and the V segment lost 4 bases, leaving 12 bases of the junction unmatched. Germline assignment: CDR1 LGHDT and CDR2 YNNKEL (reference sequence). The CDR3 loop spans 16 amino acids. The CDR3 region has the DNA TGTGCCAGCAGCCTCGAGGGGAGTAGCGGGGCAAATGAGCAGTTCTTC. This sequence encodes CASSLEGSSGANEQFF.

The chain has TRBV2 and TRBJ1-5; D unresolved. The CDR3 has 11 amino acids. V dropped 4 bases and J dropped 7 bases, with 5 bases sitting between them. CDR1 and CDR2 from the germline V gene are SNHLY and FYNNEI. CDR3 amino acids: CASSVSQPQHF. The DNA for the CDR3 is TGTGCCAGCAGTGTGAGCCAGCCCCAGCATTTT.

This chain connects TRBV6-7 to TRBJ2-7; D is undetermined. TRBV6-7 has ORF status, its function being uncertain. The CDR3 runs 14 residues. Trimming took 2 bases from V and 1 from J, leaving 9 bases between them. CDR3 in amino acids: CASSYQAASYEQYF. CDR3 bases: TGTGCCAGCAGTTACCAGGCAGCTTCCTACGAGCAGTACTTC.

This chain uses TRBV7-9 with TRBJ1-6; D is perhaps TRBD1 (6 bases). Per germline, CDR1 SEHNR and CDR2 FQNEAQ (reference sequence). The V and J ends lost 5 bases and 12 bases respectively, with 14 bases between them. This CDR3 has 13 amino acids. CDR3 in amino acids: CASSPRGGQPLHF. CDR3 sequence (DNA): TGTGCCAGCAGCCCGCGGGGGGGGCAACCCCTCCACTTT.

V usage is TRBV20-1 and J usage is TRBJ2-7, with a tentative D call TRBD2 (5 bases). Germline CDR1 reads DFQATT; CDR2 reads SNEGSKA (reference sequence). The CDR3 is made up of 13 amino acids. V lost 3 bases and J lost 3, with 12 bases in between. The CDR3 sequence: CSASKRSSYEQYF. The CDR3 nucleotides read TGCAGTGCTAGTAAGCGGAGCAGCTACGAGCAGTACTTC.

By sample share, this clone is medium-sized. This sequence joins TRBV6-2 or TRBV6-3 and TRBJ1-2; D remains ambiguous. The CDR3 is 14 amino acids. CDR1 MNHEY and CDR2 SVGEGT come from the germline V gene. The ends were cut back, 2 bases at V and 1 base at J, with 8 bases in the middle. CDR3 nucleotides: TGTGCCAGCAGTTACCGTGCCAGTAACTATGGCTACACCTTC. It specifies CASSYRASNYGYTF.

The chain employs TRBV3-1 (or the pseudogene TRBV3-2) and TRBJ1-2, with 7 bases fitting TRBD1. Germline V gives CDR1 LGHDT, CDR2 YNNKEL (reference sequence). With V trimmed by 4 bases and J by 3 bases, 2 bases remained unmatched. The CDR3 length is 13 residues. The CDR3 DNA follows: TGTGCCAGCAGCCCCACAGGGGACTATGGCTACACCTTC. Its translation: CASSPTGDYGYTF.

The V and J genes are TRBV9 and TRBJ2-3; 7 nucleotides line up with TRBD2. Germline V gene sequence: CDR1 SGDLS, CDR2 YYNGEE. This CDR3 has 15 residues. V lost 0 bases to trimming and J lost 6 bases; unmatched junction nucleotides: 7. DNA of the CDR3: TGTGCCAGCAGCGTAGGTGCGGGAGTGGGGGATACGCAGTATTTT. Protein product: CASSVGAGVGDTQYF.

This chain links TRBV24-1 with TRBJ1-2; 10 nucleotides match TRBD1. The CDR3 spans 16 residues. The V gene end was trimmed by 3 bases and the J gene end by 4 bases; junction bases not matched to a gene: 7. Germline-derived CDR1 and CDR2 are KGHDR and SFDVKD. The CDR3: CATSDIPTGGVYGYTF. Here the CDR3 DNA reads TGTGCCACCAGTGATATCCCGACAGGGGGCGTCTATGGCTACACCTTC.

The chain uses TRBV7-9 and TRBJ1-4, with 10 bases fitting TRBD1. Germline V gene sequence: CDR1 SEHNR, CDR2 FQNEAQ (reference sequence). V shed 5 bases, J shed 6 bases, and the junction held 12 bases outside the gene matches. The CDR3 is 17 residues long. The CDR3, as DNA: TGTGCCAGCAGCGCCCTGACAGGGGGCAAAGGCGATGAAAAACTGTTTTTT. It translates to CASSALTGGKGDEKLFF. Based on the CDR3 plus reference TRBV7-9 and TRBJ1-4, the full variable domain is DTGVSQNPRHKITKRGQNVTFRCDPISEHNRLYWYRQTLGQGPEFLTYFQNEAQLEKSRLLSDRFSAERPKGSFSTLEIQRTEQGDSAMYLCASSALTGGKGDEKLFFGSGTQLSVL.

The chain recombines TRBV2 with TRBJ1-4; a weak D match, TRBD1 (5 bases). The V end was cut by 6 bases, the J end by 4 bases, with 9 bases between. Germline-derived CDR1 and CDR2 are SNHLY and FYNNEI. The CDR3 has 13 residues. The CDR3 sequence is CASSGQGNEKLFF. The CDR3 DNA reads as TGTGCCAGCAGCGGCCAGGGTAATGAAAAACTGTTTTTT.

V gene TRBV29-1 combines with J gene TRBJ1-1, with 9 bases that match TRBD1. This CDR3 spans 14 amino acids. The V segment lost 4 bases and the J segment 4 bases; nucleotides outside the gene matches: 7. CDR1 and CDR2 from the germline V gene are SQVTM and ANQGSEA. The CDR3 DNA reads TGCAGCGTTGGCCGGACAGGGGCGGGCACTGAAGCTTTCTTT. It codes for CSVGRTGAGTEAFF.

The chain couples TRBV25-1 to TRBJ2-5; 8 bases match TRBD2. This CDR3 has 13 amino acids. The V and J ends lost 4 bases and 2 bases, in that order; junction bases with no gene match: 0. Germline V CDR1 and CDR2: MGHDK, SYGVNS. CDR3 amino acids: CASSAGGQETQYF. For the CDR3, the DNA is TGTGCCAGCAGTGCGGGAGGGCAAGAGACCCAGTACTTC.

CDR3 sequence: CASSLGAAPGETQYF. The CDR3, as DNA: TGCGCCAGCAGCTTGGGTGCAGCCCCGGGGGAGACCCAGTACTTC. The J gene is TRBJ2-5, the V gene TRBV5-1; TRBD2 is a possible D gene (5 bases). Trimming pared 0 bases from V and 5 bases from J, leaving 14 bases between. CDR3 length: 15 amino acids. CDR1 and CDR2 (germline): SGHRS, YFSETQ.